This is a list of T cell receptor beta chains from one sample in a study of T cell responses to AZD1222 COVID-19 vaccine. Profiled with immunoSEQ multiplex PCR; TCRdb holds only in-frame clones, not every one. The sample lists roughly 140,000 clones, roughly 89% occurring once. The sample in question was peripheral blood, obtained on day 0 of AZD1222 vaccination. These receptors came from an adult in good health. Each CDR3 is given with its conserved first and last residue. D genes are given only for firm matches. Size is omitted from some rows. Given values are once, few, many or a class for expanded clones.

>NA|TRBV4-1|TRBJ2-6|NA
CASSHLPLGTASGANVLTF
TGCGCCAGCAGCCACCTTCCCCTTGGAACAGCCTCTGGGGCCAACGTCCTGACTTTC
>TRBD1|TRBV5-6|TRBJ2-7|NA
CASSPPAGGEQYF
TGTGCCAGCAGCCCCCCAGCAGGGGGCGAGCAGTACTTC
>NA|TRBV27|TRBJ2-1|NA
CASSLSGHAENEQFF
TGTGCCAGCAGTTTATCGGGCCATGCGGAAAATGAGCAGTTCTTC
>TRBD2|TRBV7-8|TRBJ2-5|NA
CASSGRVPGDQYF
TGTGCCAGCAGCGGGAGGGTACCGGGTGACCAGTACTTC
>NA|TRBV19|TRBJ2-1|NA
CASSIQGRNEQFF
TGTGCCAGTAGTATCCAGGGGAGGAATGAGCAGTTCTTC
>NA|TRBV5-6|TRBJ2-7|NA
CASSFWTYSYEQYF
TGTGCCAGCAGCTTTTGGACCTACTCCTACGAGCAGTACTTC
>NA|TRBV11-1|TRBJ2-5|NA
CASSLQLSQETQYF
TGTGCCAGCAGCTTACAGCTATCCCAAGAGACCCAGTACTTC
>NA|TRBV27|TRBJ2-2|once
CASSLTNTGELFF
TGTGCCAGCAGTTTGACGAACACCGGGGAGCTGTTTTTT
>NA|TRBV9|TRBJ2-3|NA
CASSVGGDTQYF
TGTGCCAGCAGCGTAGGGGGAGATACGCAGTATTTT
>NA|TRBV28|TRBJ2-5|NA
CASSFPYSPPEDQETQYF
TGTGCCAGCAGTTTCCCATATTCCCCGCCGGAGGACCAAGAGACCCAGTACTTC
>NA|TRBV28|TRBJ2-2|NA
CASRTGNLVNTGELFF
TGTGCCAGCAGAACAGGGAACTTGGTGAACACCGGGGAGCTGTTTTTT
>NA|TRBV6-2/TRBV6-3|TRBJ2-7|NA
CASSYSNIPYEQYF
TGTGCCAGCAGTTACTCGAACATCCCCTACGAGCAGTACTTC
>NA|TRBV19|TRBJ1-1|once
CASSIGQVLGNTEAFF
TGTGCCAGTAGTATTGGGCAGGTCCTTGGGAACACTGAAGCTTTCTTT
>TRBD2|TRBV7-7|TRBJ2-1|NA
CASSLASGRAGEQFF
TGTGCTAGCAGCTTAGCTAGCGGGAGGGCCGGTGAGCAGTTCTTC
>NA|TRBV18|TRBJ1-5|NA
CASSPQQGEQPQHF
TGTGCCAGCTCACCACAACAAGGGGAGCAGCCCCAGCATTTT
>TRBD1|TRBV18|TRBJ2-7|NA
CASSPQTGGQLSAYEQYF
TGTGCCAGCTCACCGCAAACAGGGGGTCAACTCTCCGCCTACGAGCAGTACTTC
>NA|TRBV7-2|TRBJ1-2|NA
CASSFWTNQPGYGYTF
TGTGCCAGCAGCTTCTGGACGAATCAGCCTGGATATGGCTACACCTTC
>TRBD1|TRBV6-5|TRBJ1-1|NA
CASSRRDSRNTEAFF
TGTGCCAGCAGCCGCCGGGACAGTAGGAACACTGAAGCTTTCTTT
>TRBD1|TRBV7-9|TRBJ2-7|once
CASSSDRVPRNEQYF
TGTGCCAGCAGCAGCGACAGGGTCCCCCGGAACGAGCAGTACTTC
>TRBD2|TRBV19|TRBJ2-7|NA
CASSDTLAGEQYF
TGTGCCAGTAGCGACACACTAGCGGGGGAGCAGTACTTC
>NA|TRBV4-2|TRBJ2-2|NA
CASSQEGLGRANTGELFF
TGTGCCAGCAGCCAAGAAGGGTTGGGACGGGCGAACACCGGGGAGCTGTTTTTT
>NA|TRBV3-1/TRBV3-2|TRBJ1-2|few
CASSQDKWGRLYGYTF
TGTGCCAGCAGCCAAGACAAGTGGGGGCGCCTTTATGGCTACACCTTC
>NA|TRBV7-8|TRBJ1-6|NA
CASSSRRGDPGSYNSPLHF
TGTGCCAGCAGCTCCCGGCGGGGAGACCCGGGCTCCTATAATTCACCCCTCCACTTT
>NA|TRBV19|TRBJ1-5|few
CASRTEGSYQPQHF
TGTGCCAGTAGGACAGAAGGCTCCTATCAGCCCCAGCATTTT
>NA|TRBV5-1|TRBJ1-1|NA
CASSLGPGGTEAFF
TGCGCCAGCAGCTTGGGACCTGGAGGCACTGAAGCTTTCTTT
>NA|TRBV6-5|TRBJ1-5|once
CASSYLGSQPQHF
TGTGCCAGCAGTTACTTGGGATCCCAGCCCCAGCATTTT
>NA|TRBV6-1|TRBJ2-7|NA
CASSEAGRDHEQYF
TGTGCCAGCAGTGAAGCCGGACGGGACCACGAGCAGTACTTC
>NA|TRBV5-8|TRBJ2-7|NA
CASSLPASSYEQYF
TGTGCCAGCAGCTTGCCAGCTAGCTCCTACGAGCAGTACTTC
>NA|TRBV6-1|TRBJ2-3|once
CASSEDGLLSTDTQYF
TGTGCCAGCAGTGAAGACGGACTATTGAGCACAGATACGCAGTATTTT
>NA|TRBV5-5|TRBJ1-5|NA
CASSLSGVSNQPQHF
TGTGCCAGCAGCTTGTCAGGGGTGAGCAATCAGCCCCAGCATTTT
>TRBD1|TRBV3-1/TRBV3-2|TRBJ2-7|NA
CASSQEVVDRSYEQYF
TGTGCCAGCAGTCAAGAAGTAGTGGACAGGTCCTACGAGCAGTACTTC
>TRBD2|TRBV3-1/TRBV3-2|TRBJ2-2|NA
CASSQDGLGVAGSTGELFF
TGTGCCAGCAGCCAAGATGGATTAGGGGTAGCGGGATCGACCGGGGAGCTGTTTTTT